This T cell receptor beta chain was recovered during a study of regulatory T cells in long-lasting Graves disease. Sequencing libraries for TCR beta were prepared with iRepertoire HTBI primers and Arm-PCR of CDR3 regions. TCRdb reanalysed the multiplex PCR reads using MiXCR and keeps one entry per CDR3 protein. The data show about 560,000 distinct CDR3 sequences, with about 16% seen just once and around 12% held by the top ten. Stated time point: newly diagnosed GD, antithyroid drugs for less than 3 months. The TCR library was prepared using RNA isolated from PBMCs. This clonotype has just a few counts. With V trimmed by 2 bases and J by 0 bases, 4 bases remained unmatched. This CDR3 is built from 16 residues. Per the germline V gene, CDR1 is ENHRY and CDR2 is SYGVKD. This same sample was also taken into another study, of T cells in Graves' hyperthyroidism and ophthalmopathy.

The chain recombines TRBV10-3 with TRBJ2-4, with 7 bases identical to TRBD2. The sequenced sample was peripheral blood mononuclear cells (PBMCs), obtained at new diagnosis, from a patient treated with antithyroid drugs. This TCR derives from a man younger than 35 with Graves disease. The CDR3 bases are TGTGCCATCAGTGAGGGGAGGGGACTAGCCAAAAACATTCAGTACTTC. This translates into CAISEGRGLAKNIQYF.